The 4 T cell receptor beta chains below all came from one sample that was sequenced in a study of beta chain features in type 1 diabetes. Expressed TCRB transcripts were sequenced because the isolated RNA had all been reverse transcribed beforehand. Assay used: immunoSEQ multiplex PCR; TCRdb lists only in-frame clones, some missing. The sample carries about 930,000 clones, roughly a sixth recorded once. Material: naive CD4+ T cells from blood. The receptors come from a woman under 30 in good health.

The V gene is TRBV2, the J gene TRBJ2-7; D unclear. This CDR3 is 15 amino acids long. Trimming removed 0 bases from V and 3 bases from J, with 12 bases in between. Looked up from germline, CDR1 is SNHLY and CDR2 is FYNNEI. DNA for the CDR3: TGTGCCAGCAGTGAAGCCTGGATTCCCCTCTACGAGCAGTACTTC. Translating it yields CASSEAWIPLYEQYF.

This clone was seen more than once but under ten times. J is TRBJ1-1 and V is TRBV7-9; D unclear. In germline, CDR1 is SEHNR, CDR2 FQNEAQ (reference sequence). Trimming removed 5 bases at V and 1 base at J, with 11 bases between. The CDR3 is 14 amino acids. CDR3 nucleotide sequence: TGTGCCAGCAGCATAAGGGCCGAGAACACTGAAGCTTTCTTT. Translated: CASSIRAENTEAFF.

The table lists this clone with a few counts. DNA for the CDR3: TGTGCCAGCATGTTAATCGGGCGGGAGAGGGGGAATGAGCAGTTCTTC. Residues: CASMLIGRERGNEQFF. V usage is TRBV11-2 and J usage is TRBJ2-1, with a weak D call TRBD2 (7 bases). CDR3 length equals 16 residues. V lost 7 bases and J lost 7, with 23 bases in between. The germline V gene encodes CDR1 SGHAT and CDR2 FQNNGV.

The chain carries TRBV19 and TRBJ2-1, with 10 nucleotides matching TRBD1. Germline V gene sequence: CDR1 LNHDA, CDR2 SQIVND (reference sequence). The CDR3 spans 14 residues. Trimming took 6 bases from V and 8 from J; bases not matched to a gene: 7. This CDR3 is CASSQGQGGDEQFF. CDR3 nucleotides: TGTGCCAGTAGCCAAGGACAGGGGGGCGATGAGCAGTTCTTC. The full variable domain, its missing parts supplied by reference TRBV19 and TRBJ2-1, is DGGITQSPKYLFRKEGQNVTLSCEQNLNHDAMYWYRQDPGQGLRLIYYSQIVNDFQKGDIAEGYSVSREKKESFPLTVTSAQKNPTAFYLCASSQGQGGDEQFFGPGTRLTVL.